This T cell receptor beta chain originates from a study of shared clonotypes between healthy human individuals. Every donor, a Caucasian adult, lived in Nashville, Tennessee. On this clone: Its matching antigen is unknown. Other DNA sequences in the same sample also yield this CDR3.

Broader study findings: Expectations were that clonotype sharing among donors would be affected by sequencing depth.

An even split of each subset's genomic DNA across several immunoSEQ plates was performed. The sequencing of unsorted PBMC DNA took place on ten immunoSEQ deep assay plates. TCRdb's copy holds only in-frame clones and misses some; the assay was immunoSEQ multiplex PCR. The data show about 510,000 clones, about four fifths seen once. Sequenced material: PBMCs. The receptor comes from a woman aged 40 to 55 in good health. Some clones in this sample may be carry-over from other donors' samples.

The CDR3 DNA is TGCAGCGTAGCGGGGTCTGGGGCCAACGTCCTGACTTTC. This codes for CSVAGSGANVLTF. The chain joins TRBV29-1 to TRBJ2-6; 7 nucleotides align to TRBD2. This CDR3 spans 13 amino acids. The V and J ends lost 6 bases and 1 base, in that order; junction bases with no gene match: 0. Per germline, CDR1 SQVTM and CDR2 ANQGSEA.